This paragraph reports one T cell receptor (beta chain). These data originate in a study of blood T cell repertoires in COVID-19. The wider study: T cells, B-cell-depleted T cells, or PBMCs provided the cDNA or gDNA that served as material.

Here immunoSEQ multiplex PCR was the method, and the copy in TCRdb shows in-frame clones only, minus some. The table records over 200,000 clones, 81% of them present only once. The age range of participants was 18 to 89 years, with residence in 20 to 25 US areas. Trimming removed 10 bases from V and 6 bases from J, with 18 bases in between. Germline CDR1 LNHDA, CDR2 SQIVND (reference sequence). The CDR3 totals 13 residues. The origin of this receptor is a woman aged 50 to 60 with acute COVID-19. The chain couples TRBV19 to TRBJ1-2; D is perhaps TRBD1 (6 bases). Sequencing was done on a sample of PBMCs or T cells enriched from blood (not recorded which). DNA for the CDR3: TGTGCCACCACCGGTACAGGGTTTCATGGCTACACCTTC. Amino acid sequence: CATTGTGFHGYTF. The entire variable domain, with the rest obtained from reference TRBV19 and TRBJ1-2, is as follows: DGGITQSPKYLFRKEGQNVTLSCEQNLNHDAMYWYRQDPGQGLRLIYYSQIVNDFQKGDIAEGYSVSREKKESFPLTVTSAQKNPTAFYLCATTGTGFHGYTFGSGTRLTVV.